Listed below are T cell receptor beta chains from one sample, sequenced in a study of T cells in Graves' hyperthyroidism and ophthalmopathy. TCRdb independently ran MiXCR on the multiplex PCR reads; one entry per CDR3 protein. The sample consists of 560,000 or so distinct CDR3 sequences, about 20% of them appearing once. Sample: blood. These receptors all stem from a man aged 35 to 55 with Graves' ophthalmopathy. Both conserved end residues are part of each CDR3. The order of the fields is J gene, D gene, clone size, V gene, CDR3 protein, CDR3 DNA. D genes are given only for firm matches. Only part of the rows carry a size: once, few, many, or a class if the clone is expanded.

J gene: TRBJ2-7; D gene: NA; clone size: few; V gene: TRBV7-9; CDR3 protein: CASSQTTGDEQYF; CDR3 DNA: TGTGCCAGCAGCCAGACGACCGGGGACGAGCAGTACTTC
J gene: TRBJ2-7; D gene: TRBD2; clone size: NA; V gene: TRBV7-2; CDR3 protein: CVSSLVGVGTRFYEQYF; CDR3 DNA: TGTGTCAGCAGCTTAGTGGGTGTGGGGACTAGGTTTTACGAGCAGTACTTC
J gene: TRBJ2-1; D gene: NA; clone size: NA; V gene: TRBV2; CDR3 protein: CTSFQDYNEQFF; CDR3 DNA: TGTACCAGCTTCCAGGATTACAATGAGCAGTTCTTC
J gene: TRBJ2-3; D gene: NA; clone size: few; V gene: TRBV7-9; CDR3 protein: CASSLGALRKQYF; CDR3 DNA: TGTGCCAGCAGCTTAGGCGCGTTGCGGAAGCAGTATTTT
J gene: TRBJ2-5; D gene: NA; clone size: many; V gene: TRBV11-2; CDR3 protein: CASSLNGPETQYF; CDR3 DNA: TGTGCCAGCAGCTTAAACGGGCCGGAGACCCAGTACTTC
J gene: TRBJ2-1; D gene: TRBD2; clone size: NA; V gene: TRBV27; CDR3 protein: CASGLAGDNEQFF; CDR3 DNA: TGTGCCAGCGGGCTAGCGGGTGACAATGAGCAGTTCTTC
J gene: TRBJ2-1; D gene: TRBD2; clone size: NA; V gene: TRBV7-9; CDR3 protein: CASSHGGYNEQFF; CDR3 DNA: TGTGCCAGCAGCCACGGGGGGTACAATGAGCAGTTCTTC
J gene: TRBJ2-3; D gene: NA; clone size: few; V gene: TRBV20-1; CDR3 protein: CSARERGQPTDTQYF; CDR3 DNA: TGCAGTGCTAGAGAACGGGGACAACCAACAGATACGCAGTATTTT
J gene: TRBJ2-7; D gene: NA; clone size: few; V gene: TRBV7-2; CDR3 protein: CASSSRKGDSTYEQYF; CDR3 DNA: TGTGCCAGCAGCTCCCGGAAAGGGGACTCAACCTACGAGCAGTACTTC
J gene: TRBJ2-7; D gene: TRBD1; clone size: NA; V gene: TRBV6-2/TRBV6-3; CDR3 protein: CATNRGRDYEQYF; CDR3 DNA: TGTGCCACAAACAGGGGCCGGGACTACGAGCAGTACTTC
J gene: TRBJ2-7; D gene: TRBD1; clone size: few; V gene: TRBV13; CDR3 protein: CASSWGQGEYEQYF; CDR3 DNA: TGTGCCAGCAGTTGGGGACAGGGTGAATACGAGCAGTACTTC
J gene: TRBJ2-3; D gene: TRBD2; clone size: NA; V gene: TRBV6-5; CDR3 protein: CASSYLPGGSTDTQYF; CDR3 DNA: TGTGCCAGCAGTTACCTCCCGGGGGGGAGCACAGATACGCAGTATTTT
J gene: TRBJ1-5; D gene: NA; clone size: NA; V gene: TRBV5-5; CDR3 protein: CASSLSGTQGPQHF; CDR3 DNA: TGTGCCAGCAGCTTGTCTGGGACGCAGGGACCCCAGCATTTT
J gene: TRBJ2-7; D gene: NA; clone size: few; V gene: TRBV20-1; CDR3 protein: CSATTTAVGEQYF; CDR3 DNA: TGCAGTGCTACCACAACCGCGGTAGGCGAGCAGTACTTC
J gene: TRBJ1-1; D gene: NA; clone size: few; V gene: TRBV20-1; CDR3 protein: CSAREKGRITEAFF; CDR3 DNA: TGCAGTGCTAGAGAGAAGGGACGAATCACTGAAGCTTTCTTT
J gene: TRBJ2-1; D gene: NA; clone size: many; V gene: TRBV7-9; CDR3 protein: CASSFSANEQFF; CDR3 DNA: TGTGCCAGCAGCTTCTCGGCTAATGAGCAGTTCTTC
J gene: TRBJ2-7; D gene: NA; clone size: many; V gene: TRBV6-2/TRBV6-3; CDR3 protein: CASRRVLADYEQYF; CDR3 DNA: TGTGCCAGTCGCAGGGTCTTAGCAGACTACGAGCAGTACTTC
J gene: TRBJ2-5; D gene: NA; clone size: few; V gene: TRBV4-1; CDR3 protein: CASSQEDFQETQYF; CDR3 DNA: TGCGCCAGCAGCCAAGAGGACTTCCAAGAGACCCAGTACTTC
J gene: TRBJ2-3; D gene: TRBD1; clone size: few; V gene: TRBV20-1; CDR3 protein: CSARGLNRGSDTQYF; CDR3 DNA: TGCAGTGCTAGAGGGCTTAACAGGGGGTCAGATACGCAGTATTTT
J gene: TRBJ2-1; D gene: TRBD2; clone size: NA; V gene: TRBV24-1; CDR3 protein: CATSDSGTSGGNEQFF; CDR3 DNA: TGTGCCACCAGTGATTCCGGGACTAGCGGGGGGAATGAGCAGTTCTTC
J gene: TRBJ1-2; D gene: TRBD1; clone size: few; V gene: TRBV10-3; CDR3 protein: CAISESSGGWAYGYTF; CDR3 DNA: TGTGCCATCAGTGAGTCCTCAGGGGGGTGGGCCTATGGCTACACCTTC
J gene: TRBJ2-5; D gene: NA; clone size: many; V gene: TRBV7-2; CDR3 protein: CASSSWATKETQYF; CDR3 DNA: TGTGCCAGCAGCTCGTGGGCTACTAAAGAGACCCAGTACTTC
J gene: TRBJ2-1; D gene: NA; clone size: few; V gene: TRBV28; CDR3 protein: CACGEGALTGDEQFF; CDR3 DNA: TGTGCCTGTGGGGAGGGGGCATTGACTGGGGATGAGCAGTTCTTC
J gene: TRBJ2-7; D gene: NA; clone size: NA; V gene: TRBV4-1; CDR3 protein: CASSQAGLAYEQYF; CDR3 DNA: TGCGCCAGCAGCCAAGCAGGGCTCGCCTACGAGCAGTACTTC
J gene: TRBJ2-3; D gene: TRBD2; clone size: NA; V gene: TRBV5-6; CDR3 protein: CASSFATSGGLDTQYF; CDR3 DNA: TGTGCCAGCAGCTTTGCGACTAGCGGGGGTCTAGATACGCAGTATTTT
J gene: TRBJ2-5; D gene: NA; clone size: NA; V gene: TRBV11-2; CDR3 protein: CASSRSPGHQGETQYF; CDR3 DNA: TGTGCCAGCAGTCGATCCCCGGGACACCAAGGAGAGACCCAGTACTTC
J gene: TRBJ1-4; D gene: NA; clone size: few; V gene: TRBV5-6; CDR3 protein: CASSFWGKGAKLFF; CDR3 DNA: TGTGCCAGCAGCTTCTGGGGAAAAGGAGCAAAACTGTTTTTT
J gene: TRBJ2-7; D gene: NA; clone size: NA; V gene: TRBV5-1; CDR3 protein: CASSLEGRYEQYF; CDR3 DNA: TGCGCCAGCAGCTTGGAGGGCCGGTACGAGCAGTACTTC
J gene: TRBJ2-2; D gene: NA; clone size: few; V gene: TRBV5-1; CDR3 protein: CASNAGPQVELFF; CDR3 DNA: TGCGCCAGCAACGCCGGGCCTCAGGTGGAGCTGTTTTTT
J gene: TRBJ2-7; D gene: NA; clone size: many; V gene: TRBV3-1; CDR3 protein: CASSPTWNSYEQYF; CDR3 DNA: TGTGCCAGCAGCCCCACGTGGAACTCCTACGAGCAGTACTTC
J gene: TRBJ2-1; D gene: NA; clone size: NA; V gene: TRBV7-9; CDR3 protein: CASSLRGGAPTYNEQFF; CDR3 DNA: TGTGCCAGCAGCTTACGAGGGGGGGCACCTACCTACAATGAGCAGTTCTTC
J gene: TRBJ1-2; D gene: NA; clone size: few; V gene: TRBV28; CDR3 protein: CASSSGPYGYTF; CDR3 DNA: NA
J gene: TRBJ2-5; D gene: NA; clone size: many; V gene: TRBV11-2; CDR3 protein: CASRQDPRETQYF; CDR3 DNA: TGTGCCAGCAGACAAGACCCGCGAGAGACCCAGTACTTC
J gene: TRBJ2-6; D gene: NA; clone size: once; V gene: TRBV10-3; CDR3 protein: CAISESAGANVLTF; CDR3 DNA: TGTGCCATCAGTGAGTCAGCTGGGGCCAACGTCCTGACTTTC
J gene: TRBJ2-3; D gene: NA; clone size: NA; V gene: TRBV9; CDR3 protein: CASSVEADTQYF; CDR3 DNA: TGTGCCAGCAGCGTAGAAGCTGATACGCAGTATTTT
J gene: TRBJ2-2; D gene: NA; clone size: NA; V gene: TRBV3-1; CDR3 protein: CASSHEGGELFF; CDR3 DNA: TGTGCCAGCAGCCACGAGGGCGGGGAGCTGTTTTTT
J gene: TRBJ2-3; D gene: NA; clone size: NA; V gene: TRBV20-1; CDR3 protein: CSARVVGHTQNTQYF; CDR3 DNA: TGCAGTGCTAGAGTTGTAGGACATACCCAAAATACGCAGTATTTT
J gene: TRBJ2-7; D gene: TRBD2; clone size: NA; V gene: TRBV12-3/TRBV12-4; CDR3 protein: CASSLGGIAGGLYEQYF; CDR3 DNA: TGTGCCAGCAGTTTAGGGGGGATAGCGGGGGGGCTATACGAGCAGTACTTC
J gene: TRBJ1-1; D gene: NA; clone size: NA; V gene: TRBV19; CDR3 protein: CASRPNPLGTEAFF; CDR3 DNA: TGTGCCAGTAGACCAAACCCCCTGGGGACTGAAGCTTTCTTT
J gene: TRBJ2-4; D gene: TRBD2; clone size: few; V gene: TRBV7-2; CDR3 protein: CASSLGTRAAAKNIQYF; CDR3 DNA: TGTGCCAGCAGCTTGGGGACTAGGGCCGCAGCCAAAAACATTCAGTACTTC